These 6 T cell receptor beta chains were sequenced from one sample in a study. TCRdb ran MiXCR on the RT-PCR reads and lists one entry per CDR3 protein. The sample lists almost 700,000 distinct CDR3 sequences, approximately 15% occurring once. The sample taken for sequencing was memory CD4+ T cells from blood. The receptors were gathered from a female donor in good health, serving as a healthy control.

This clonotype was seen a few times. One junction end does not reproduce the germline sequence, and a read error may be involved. CDR3 sequence: CAASRPGQGWGNEKLFF. The DNA of the CDR3 is TGTGCCGCCAGCAGACCCGGACAGGGATGGGGTAATGAAAAACTGTTTTTT. V and J are TRBV15 and TRBJ1-4; 8 bases map to TRBD1. This CDR3 is 17 amino acids long. Germline CDR1 and CDR2: LNHNV and YYDKDF (reference sequence). Using reference TRBV15 and TRBJ1-4 for the parts outside the CDR3, the full variable domain is DAMVIQNPRYQVTQFGKPVTLSCSQTLNHNVMYWYQQKSSQAPKLLFHYYDKDFNNEADTPDNFQSRRPNTSFCFLDIRSPGLGDTAMYLCAASRPGQGWGNEKLFFGSGTQLSVL.

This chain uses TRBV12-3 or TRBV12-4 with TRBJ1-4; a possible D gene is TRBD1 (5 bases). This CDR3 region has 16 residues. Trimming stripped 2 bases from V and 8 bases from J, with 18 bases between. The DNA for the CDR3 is TGTGCCAGCAGTTTAATCGTCGGGGGATCCGGCGAAAAACTGTTTTTT. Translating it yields CASSLIVGGSGEKLFF.

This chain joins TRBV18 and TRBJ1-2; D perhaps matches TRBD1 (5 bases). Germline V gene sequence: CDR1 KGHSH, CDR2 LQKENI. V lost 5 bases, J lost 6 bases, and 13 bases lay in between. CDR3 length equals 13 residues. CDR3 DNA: TGTGCCAGCTCAGATGGGGCAGGGAATGGCTACACCTTC. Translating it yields CASSDGAGNGYTF. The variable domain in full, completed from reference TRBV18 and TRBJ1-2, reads NAGVMQNPRHLVRRRGQEARLRCSPMKGHSHVYWYRQLPEEGLKFMVYLQKENIIDESGMPKERFSAEFPKEGPSILRIQQVVRGDSAAYFCASSDGAGNGYTFGSGTRLTVV.

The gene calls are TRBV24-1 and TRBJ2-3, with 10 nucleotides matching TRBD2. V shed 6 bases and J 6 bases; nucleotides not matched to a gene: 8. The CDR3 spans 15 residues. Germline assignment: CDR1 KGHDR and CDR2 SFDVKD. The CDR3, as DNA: TGTGCCACCAGTTCGAGCGGGAGGGCCTCGGATACGCAGTATTTT. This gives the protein CATSSSGRASDTQYF.

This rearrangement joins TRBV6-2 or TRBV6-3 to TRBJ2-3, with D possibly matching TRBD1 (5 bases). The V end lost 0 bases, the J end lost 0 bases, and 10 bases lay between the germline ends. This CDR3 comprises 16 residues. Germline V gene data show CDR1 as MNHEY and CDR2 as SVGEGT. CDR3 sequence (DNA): TGTGCCAGCAGTTACTCACAGGCCACTAGCACAGATACGCAGTATTTT. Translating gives CASSYSQATSTDTQYF.

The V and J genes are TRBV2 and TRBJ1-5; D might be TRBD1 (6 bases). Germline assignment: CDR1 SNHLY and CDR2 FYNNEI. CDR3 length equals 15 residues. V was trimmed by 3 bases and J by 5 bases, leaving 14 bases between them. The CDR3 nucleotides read TGTGCCAGCAGTGACGACGGACAGAACCATCAGCCCCAGCATTTT. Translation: CASSDDGQNHQPQHF. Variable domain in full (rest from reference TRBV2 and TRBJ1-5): EPEVTQTPSHQVTQMGQEVILRCVPISNHLYFYWYRQILGQKVEFLVSFYNNEISEKSEIFDDQFSVERPDGSNFTLKIRSTKLEDSAMYFCASSDDGQNHQPQHFGDGTRLSIL.